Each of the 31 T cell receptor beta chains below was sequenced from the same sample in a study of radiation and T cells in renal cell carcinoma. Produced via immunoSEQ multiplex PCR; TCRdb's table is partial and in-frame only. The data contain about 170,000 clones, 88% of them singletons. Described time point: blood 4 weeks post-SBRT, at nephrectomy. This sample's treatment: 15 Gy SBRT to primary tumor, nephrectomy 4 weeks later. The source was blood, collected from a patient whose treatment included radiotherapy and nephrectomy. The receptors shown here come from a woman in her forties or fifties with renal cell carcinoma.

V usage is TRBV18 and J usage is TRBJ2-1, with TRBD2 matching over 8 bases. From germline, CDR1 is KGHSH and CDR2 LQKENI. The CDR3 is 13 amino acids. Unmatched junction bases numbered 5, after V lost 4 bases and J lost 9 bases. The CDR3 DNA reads TGTGCCAGCTCACTCTCGGGGGGGGTTGAGCAGTTCTTC. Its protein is CASSLSGGVEQFF.

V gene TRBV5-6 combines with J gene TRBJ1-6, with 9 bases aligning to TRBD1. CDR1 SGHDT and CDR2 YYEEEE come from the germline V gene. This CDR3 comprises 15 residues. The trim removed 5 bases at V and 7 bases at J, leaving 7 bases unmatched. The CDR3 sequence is CASRAGTGRNSPLHF. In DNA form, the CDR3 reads TGTGCCAGCAGGGCCGGGACAGGGCGAAATTCACCCCTCCACTTT.

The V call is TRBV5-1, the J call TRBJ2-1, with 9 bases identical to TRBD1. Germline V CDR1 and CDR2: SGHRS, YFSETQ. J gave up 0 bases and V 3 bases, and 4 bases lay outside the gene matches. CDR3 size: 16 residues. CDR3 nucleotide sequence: TGCGCCAGCAGCTCTACGACAGGGGGCTCCTACAATGAGCAGTTCTTC. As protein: CASSSTTGGSYNEQFF.

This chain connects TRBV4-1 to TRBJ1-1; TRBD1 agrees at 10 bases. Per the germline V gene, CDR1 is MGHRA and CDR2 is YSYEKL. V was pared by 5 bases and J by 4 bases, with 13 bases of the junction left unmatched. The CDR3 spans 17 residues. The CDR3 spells CASSFGQGEGSRTEAFF. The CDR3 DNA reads TGCGCCAGCAGCTTCGGACAGGGGGAAGGGAGTCGCACTGAAGCTTTCTTT.

The CDR3 region has the DNA TGTGCCAGCAGCCACCCGCCCCGGGACAGAGCCGAAGCTTTCTTT. This translates into CASSHPPRDRAEAFF. The gene calls are TRBV14 and TRBJ1-1; 7 nucleotides agree with TRBD1. Germline V gene data show CDR1 as SGHDN and CDR2 as FVKESK. The trim removed 3 bases at V and 8 bases at J, leaving 12 bases unmatched. The CDR3 totals 15 residues. The full variable domain, rest sourced from reference TRBV14 and TRBJ1-1, is EAGVTQFPSHSVIEKGQTVTLRCDPISGHDNLYWYRRVMGKEIKFLLHFVKESKQDESGMPNNRFLAERTGGTYSTLKVQPAELEDSGVYFCASSHPPRDRAEAFFGQGTRLTVV.

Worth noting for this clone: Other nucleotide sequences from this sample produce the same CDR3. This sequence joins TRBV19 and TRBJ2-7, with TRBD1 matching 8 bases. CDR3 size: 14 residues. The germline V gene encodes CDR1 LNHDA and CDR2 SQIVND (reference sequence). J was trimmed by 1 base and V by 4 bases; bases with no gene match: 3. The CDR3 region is CASSTRDRSYEQYF. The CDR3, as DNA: TGTGCCAGTAGTACACGGGACAGGTCCTACGAGCAGTACTTC.

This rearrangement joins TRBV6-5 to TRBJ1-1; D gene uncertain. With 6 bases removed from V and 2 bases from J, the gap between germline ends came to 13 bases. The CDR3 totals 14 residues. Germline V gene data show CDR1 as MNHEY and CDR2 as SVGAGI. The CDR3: CASRIPYGNTEAFF. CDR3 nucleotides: TGTGCCAGCAGGATTCCGTATGGAAACACTGAAGCTTTCTTT.

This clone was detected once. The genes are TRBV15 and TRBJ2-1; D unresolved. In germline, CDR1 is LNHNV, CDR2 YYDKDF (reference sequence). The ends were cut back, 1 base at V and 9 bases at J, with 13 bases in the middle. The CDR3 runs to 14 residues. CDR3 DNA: TGTGCCACCAGCAGAGCGGGCTTGTTGTTTGAGCAGTTCTTC. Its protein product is CATSRAGLLFEQFF.

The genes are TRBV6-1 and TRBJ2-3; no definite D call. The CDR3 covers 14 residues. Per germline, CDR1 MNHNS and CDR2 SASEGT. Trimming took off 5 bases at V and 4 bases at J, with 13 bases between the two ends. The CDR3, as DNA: TGTGCCAGCAGTAGGTCGACAAGCCCAGATACGCAGTATTTT. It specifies CASSRSTSPDTQYF.

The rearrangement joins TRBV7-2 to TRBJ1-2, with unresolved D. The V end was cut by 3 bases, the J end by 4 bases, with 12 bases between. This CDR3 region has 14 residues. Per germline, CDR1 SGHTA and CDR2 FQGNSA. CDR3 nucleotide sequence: TGTGCCAGCAGCTTGGACGCGGCCCCCTATGGCTACACCTTC. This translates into CASSLDAAPYGYTF.

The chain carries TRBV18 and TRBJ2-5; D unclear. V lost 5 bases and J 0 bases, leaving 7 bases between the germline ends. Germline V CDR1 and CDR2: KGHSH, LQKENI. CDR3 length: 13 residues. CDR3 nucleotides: TGTGCCAGCTCATGGGGTAACCAAGAGACCCAGTACTTC. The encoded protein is CASSWGNQETQYF. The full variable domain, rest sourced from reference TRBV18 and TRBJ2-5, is NAGVMQNPRHLVRRRGQEARLRCSPMKGHSHVYWYRQLPEEGLKFMVYLQKENIIDESGMPKERFSAEFPKEGPSILRIQQVVRGDSAAYFCASSWGNQETQYFGPGTRLLVL.

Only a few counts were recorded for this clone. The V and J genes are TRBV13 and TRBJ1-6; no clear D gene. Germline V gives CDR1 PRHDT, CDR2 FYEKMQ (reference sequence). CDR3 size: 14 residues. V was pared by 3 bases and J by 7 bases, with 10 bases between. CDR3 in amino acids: CASSLGTRNSPLHF. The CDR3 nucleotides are TGTGCCAGCAGCTTGGGTACAAGGAATTCACCCCTCCACTTT.

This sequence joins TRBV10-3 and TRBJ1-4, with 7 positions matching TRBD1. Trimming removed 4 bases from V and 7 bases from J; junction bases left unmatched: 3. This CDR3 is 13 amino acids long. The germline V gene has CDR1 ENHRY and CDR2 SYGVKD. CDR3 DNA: TGTGCCATCAGTGTGACAGGGTTTGAAAAACTGTTTTTT. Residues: CAISVTGFEKLFF.

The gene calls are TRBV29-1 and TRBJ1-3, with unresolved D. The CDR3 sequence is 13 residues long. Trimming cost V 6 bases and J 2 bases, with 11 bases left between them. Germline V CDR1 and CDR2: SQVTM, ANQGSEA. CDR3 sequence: CSVETRAGNTIYF. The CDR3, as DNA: TGCAGCGTGGAGACGAGGGCTGGAAACACCATATATTTT.

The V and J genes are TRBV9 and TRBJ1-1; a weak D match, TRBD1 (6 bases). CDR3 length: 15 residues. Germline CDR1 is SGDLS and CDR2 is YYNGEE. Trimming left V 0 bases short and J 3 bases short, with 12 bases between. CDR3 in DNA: TGTGCCAGCAGCGTAGCGGCAGGGGTGTACACTGAAGCTTTCTTT. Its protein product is CASSVAAGVYTEAFF. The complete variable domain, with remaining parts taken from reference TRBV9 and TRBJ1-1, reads DSGVTQTPKHLITATGQRVTLRCSPRSGDLSVYWYQQSLDQGLQFLIQYYNGEERAKGNILERFSAQQFPDLHSELNLSSLELGDSALYFCASSVAAGVYTEAFFGQGTRLTVV.

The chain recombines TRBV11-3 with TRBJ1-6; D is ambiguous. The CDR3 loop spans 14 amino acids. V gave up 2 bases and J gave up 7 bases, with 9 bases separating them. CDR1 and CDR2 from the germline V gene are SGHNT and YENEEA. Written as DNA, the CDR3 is TGTGCCAGCAGCTTACCCGGGCCAAATTCACCCCTCCACTTT. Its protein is CASSLPGPNSPLHF.

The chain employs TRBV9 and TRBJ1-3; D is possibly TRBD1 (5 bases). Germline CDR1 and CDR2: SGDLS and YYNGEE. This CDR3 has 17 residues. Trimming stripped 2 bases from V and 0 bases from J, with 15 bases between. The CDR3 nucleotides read TGTGCCAGCAGCGTTGGGTGGGGGGGTTACTCTGGAAACACCATATATTTT. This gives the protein CASSVGWGGYSGNTIYF.

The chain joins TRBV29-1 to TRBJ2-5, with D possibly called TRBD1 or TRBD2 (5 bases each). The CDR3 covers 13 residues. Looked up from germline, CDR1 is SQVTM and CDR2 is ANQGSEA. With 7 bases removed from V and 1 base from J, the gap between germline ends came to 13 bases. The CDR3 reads CSAARDGQETQYF. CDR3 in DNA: TGCAGCGCCGCCCGGGACGGCCAAGAGACCCAGTACTTC.

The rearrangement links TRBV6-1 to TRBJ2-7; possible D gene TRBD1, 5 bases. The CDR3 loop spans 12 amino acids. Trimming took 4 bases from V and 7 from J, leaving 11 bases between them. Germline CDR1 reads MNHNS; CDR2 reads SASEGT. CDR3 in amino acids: CASSGTPEEQYF. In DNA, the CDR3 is TGTGCCAGCAGTGGGACACCGGAGGAGCAGTACTTC.

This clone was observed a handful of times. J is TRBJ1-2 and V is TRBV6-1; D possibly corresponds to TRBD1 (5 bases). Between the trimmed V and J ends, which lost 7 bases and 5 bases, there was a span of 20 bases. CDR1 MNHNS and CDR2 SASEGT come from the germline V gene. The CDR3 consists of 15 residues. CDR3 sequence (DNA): TGTGCCAGCATCCAGGGTGGGTGGGCAACTTATGGCTACACCTTC. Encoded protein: CASIQGGWATYGYTF.

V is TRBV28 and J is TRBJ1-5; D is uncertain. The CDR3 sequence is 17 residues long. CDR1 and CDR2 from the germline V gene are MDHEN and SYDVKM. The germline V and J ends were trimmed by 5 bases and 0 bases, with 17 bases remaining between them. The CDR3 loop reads CASSPLAWHPSNQPQHF. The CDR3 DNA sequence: TGTGCCAGCAGTCCTCTTGCCTGGCACCCTAGCAATCAGCCCCAGCATTTT.

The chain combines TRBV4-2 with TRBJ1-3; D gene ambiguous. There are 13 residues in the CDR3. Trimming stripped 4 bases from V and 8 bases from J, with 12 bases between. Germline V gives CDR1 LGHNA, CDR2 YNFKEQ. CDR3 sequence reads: CASSPEPSDTIYF. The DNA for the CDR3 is TGTGCCAGCAGCCCAGAACCCTCGGACACCATATATTTT.

CDR3 region: CASSLERGVSGETQYF. The CDR3 nucleotides are TGTGCCAGCAGCTTGGAGCGGGGAGTTTCAGGGGAGACCCAGTACTTC. The chain uses TRBV5-4 and TRBJ2-5, with 7 bases aligning to TRBD2. The CDR3 runs 16 residues. Germline V gives CDR1 SGHNT, CDR2 YYREEE (reference sequence). V shed 0 bases and J 5 bases; nucleotides not matched to a gene: 10.

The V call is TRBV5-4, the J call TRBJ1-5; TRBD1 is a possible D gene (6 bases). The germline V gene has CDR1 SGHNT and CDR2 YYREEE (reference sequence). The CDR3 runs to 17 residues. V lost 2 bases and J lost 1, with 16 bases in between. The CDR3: CASSFGGGGASNQPQHF. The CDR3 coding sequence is TGTGCCAGCAGCTTCGGGGGAGGGGGGGCAAGCAATCAGCCCCAGCATTTT.

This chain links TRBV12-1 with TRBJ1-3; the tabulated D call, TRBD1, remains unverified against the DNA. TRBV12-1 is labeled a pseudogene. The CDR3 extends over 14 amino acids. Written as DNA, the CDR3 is TGTGCCAGCAGCCCCCTGGACAGGGTGTACACCATATATTTT. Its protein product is CASSPLDRVYTIYF.

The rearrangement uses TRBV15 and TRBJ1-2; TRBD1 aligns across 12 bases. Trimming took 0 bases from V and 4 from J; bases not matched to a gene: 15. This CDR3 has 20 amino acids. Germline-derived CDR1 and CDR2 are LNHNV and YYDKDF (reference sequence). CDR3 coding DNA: TGTGCCACCAGCAGAGATCGCCGCGGGACAGGGGGCGATGGAAGCTATGGCTACACCTTC. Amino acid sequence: CATSRDRRGTGGDGSYGYTF.

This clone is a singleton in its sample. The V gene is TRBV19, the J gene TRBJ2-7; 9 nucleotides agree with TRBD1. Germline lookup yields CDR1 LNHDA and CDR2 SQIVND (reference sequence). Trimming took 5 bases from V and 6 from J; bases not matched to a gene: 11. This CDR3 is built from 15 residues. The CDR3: CASSGLTGGIAEQYF. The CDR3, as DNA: TGTGCCAGTAGTGGACTGACAGGGGGTATTGCCGAGCAGTACTTC.

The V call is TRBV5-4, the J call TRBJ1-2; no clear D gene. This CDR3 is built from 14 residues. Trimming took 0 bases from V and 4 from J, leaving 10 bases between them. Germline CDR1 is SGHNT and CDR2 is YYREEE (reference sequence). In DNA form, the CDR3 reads TGTGCCAGCAGCTTGGATAGGGCGGCCTATGGCTACACCTTC. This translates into CASSLDRAAYGYTF.

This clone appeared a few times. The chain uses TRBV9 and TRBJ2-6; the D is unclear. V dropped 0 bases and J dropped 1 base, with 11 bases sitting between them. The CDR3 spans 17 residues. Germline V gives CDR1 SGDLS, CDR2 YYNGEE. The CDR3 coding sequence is TGTGCCAGCAGCGTAGCCACCGATCGATCTGGGGCCAACGTCCTGACTTTC. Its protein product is CASSVATDRSGANVLTF. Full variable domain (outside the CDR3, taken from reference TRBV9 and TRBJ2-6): DSGVTQTPKHLITATGQRVTLRCSPRSGDLSVYWYQQSLDQGLQFLIQYYNGEERAKGNILERFSAQQFPDLHSELNLSSLELGDSALYFCASSVATDRSGANVLTFGAGSRLTVL.

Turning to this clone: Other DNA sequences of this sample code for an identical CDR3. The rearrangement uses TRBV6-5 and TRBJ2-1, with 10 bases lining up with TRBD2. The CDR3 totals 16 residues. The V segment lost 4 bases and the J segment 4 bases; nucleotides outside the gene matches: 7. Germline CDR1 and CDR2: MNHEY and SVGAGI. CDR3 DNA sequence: TGTGCCAGCAGTTCTTCTAGCGGGGGTACTTACAATGAGCAGTTCTTC. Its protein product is CASSSSSGGTYNEQFF.

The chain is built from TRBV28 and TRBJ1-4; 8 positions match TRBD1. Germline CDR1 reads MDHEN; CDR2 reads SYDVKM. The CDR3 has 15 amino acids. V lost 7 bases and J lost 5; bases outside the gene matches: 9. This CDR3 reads CASKETGAGNEKLFF. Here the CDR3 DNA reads TGTGCCAGCAAGGAGACAGGGGCGGGGAATGAAAAACTGTTTTTT.